Below, 7 T cell receptor beta chains from the same sample are listed, as sequenced in a study of T cell clones after liver transplantation. Antigens for these TCRs are unknown. Sequencing used immunoSEQ multiplex PCR; TCRdb keeps in-frame clones, though not all of them. This sample's clone table lists 49 clones. Proliferating CFSE-low MLR cells were sequenced to define alloreactive TCRbeta sequences. The sample taken for sequencing was CD8+ T cells from cultured PBMCs. Receptors were obtained from a human patient who received a liver transplant. Among the T cells, some may be from the graft donor.

Only a few counts were recorded for this clone. The chain carries TRBV6-5 and TRBJ1-3, with TRBD1 as a possible D gene (5 bases). Germline CDR1 and CDR2: MNHEY and SVGAGI. V lost 2 bases to trimming and J lost 3 bases, with 8 bases between them. The CDR3 is made up of 14 amino acids. CDR3 loop: CASSYRGYGNTIYF. The DNA of the CDR3 is TGTGCCAGCAGTTACAGGGGCTATGGAAACACCATATATTTT.

In its sample, this clone was seen a few times. The V and J genes are TRBV7-9 and TRBJ2-2, with TRBD2 as a possible D gene (6 bases). V was trimmed by 5 bases and J by 4 bases, leaving 11 bases between them. CDR1 and CDR2 (germline): SEHNR, FQNEAQ (reference sequence). The CDR3 consists of 14 residues. The DNA of the CDR3 is TGTGCCAGCAGCGGGGACTCAATCACCGGGGAGCTGTTTTTT. Amino acids: CASSGDSITGELFF.

The chain combines TRBV21-1 with TRBJ1-4. TRBV21-1 is a pseudogene segment. CDR3 length equals 18 residues. The CDR3 sequence: CASRGLLGYKVHNEKLFF. CDR3 DNA sequence: TGTGCCAGCAGAGGACTGTTAGGCTACAAGGTGCATAATGAAAAACTGTTTTTT.

As DNA, the CDR3 is TGTGCCAGCAGCAAACGGATATACCATGACAAAAGTCGGGCCAACGTCCTGACTTTC. Translated, it gives CASSKRIYHDKSRANVLTF. The rearrangement joins TRBV7-9 to TRBJ2-6; unclear D gene. V lost 5 bases to trimming and J lost 5 bases, with 25 bases between them. Germline CDR1 SEHNR, CDR2 FQNEAQ (reference sequence). The CDR3 runs to 19 residues.

By its share, this clone is large. The chain joins TRBV13 to TRBJ1-5, with D uncertain. The V end lost 0 bases, the J end lost 5 bases, and 11 bases lay between the germline ends. Germline-derived CDR1 and CDR2 are PRHDT and FYEKMQ (reference sequence). This CDR3 region has 15 residues. The CDR3 is CASSLGRTKYQPQHF. The CDR3 DNA follows: TGTGCCAGCAGCTTAGGCCGCACCAAATATCAGCCCCAGCATTTT.

By sample share, this clone is hyperexpanded. The chain recombines TRBV28 with TRBJ1-1; 8 bases map to TRBD1. After removal of 4 bases from V and 2 bases from J, the junction contained 6 bases not matched to a gene. The CDR3 length is 15 residues. Germline CDR1 is MDHEN and CDR2 is SYDVKM. In DNA form, the CDR3 reads TGTGCCAGCAGTTACCACAGGGGGGGAAACACTGAAGCTTTCTTT. This sequence encodes CASSYHRGGNTEAFF.

To note about this clone: A read error may be the cause here, since a much bigger clone is one base away. J is TRBJ1-2 and V is TRBV5-2. TRBV5-2 is recorded as a pseudogene. The length of the CDR3 is 14 residues. The CDR3 DNA reads TGTGCCAGCAGCTTAGCGGGAACAGGGGATAGCTACACCTTC. Its protein product is CASSLAGTGDSYTF.